The following is a T cell receptor (beta chain) sequence with its context. In the PCR, 60 Vbeta and 13 Jbeta primers were used. TCRdb keeps only in-frame clones here, not all; method: immunoSEQ multiplex PCR. The sample yields about 120,000 clones, roughly three quarters seen once. Trimming pared 2 bases from V and 4 bases from J, leaving 10 bases between. Germline V CDR1 and CDR2: SGHRS, YFSETQ. The CDR3 loop spans 15 amino acids. This sample is part of a study of cytomegalovirus exposure and HLA in healthy donors. V and J are TRBV5-1 and TRBJ2-6; a weak D match, TRBD2 (6 bases). The clonotype comes from a man aged 45-65 years in good health and CMV-seropositive. The specimen sequenced was PBMCs. The CDR3 loop reads CASSLGGAGANVLTF. DNA for the CDR3: TGCGCCAGCAGCTTAGGAGGGGCCGGGGCCAACGTCCTGACTTTC.